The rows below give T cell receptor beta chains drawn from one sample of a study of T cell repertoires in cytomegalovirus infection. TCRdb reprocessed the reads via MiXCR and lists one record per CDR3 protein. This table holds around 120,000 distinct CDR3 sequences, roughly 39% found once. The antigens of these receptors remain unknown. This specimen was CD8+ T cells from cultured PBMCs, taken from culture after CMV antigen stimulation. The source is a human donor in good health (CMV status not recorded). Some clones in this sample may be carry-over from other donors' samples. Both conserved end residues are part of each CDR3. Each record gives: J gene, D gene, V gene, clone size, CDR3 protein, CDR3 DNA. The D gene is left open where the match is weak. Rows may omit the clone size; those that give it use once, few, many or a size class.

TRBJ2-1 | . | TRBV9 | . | CASSVELGLNEQFF | TGTGCCAGCAGCGTAGAGCTAGGGTTAAATGAGCAGTTCTTC
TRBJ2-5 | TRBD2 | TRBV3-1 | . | CASSQGTSGQETQYF | TGTGCCAGCAGCCAAGGGACTAGCGGACAAGAGACCCAGTACTTC
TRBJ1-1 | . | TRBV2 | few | CASSEFWVGNTEAFF | TGTGCCAGCAGTGAATTTTGGGTAGGGAACACTGAAGCTTTCTTT
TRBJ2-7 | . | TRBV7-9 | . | CASSPPQGGRFEQYF | TGTGCCAGCAGCCCCCCGCAGGGGGGGAGATTCGAGCAGTACTTC
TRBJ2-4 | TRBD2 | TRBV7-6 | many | CASSLASAGKNIQYF | TGTGCCAGCAGCTTAGCGTCAGCGGGGAAAAACATTCAGTACTTC
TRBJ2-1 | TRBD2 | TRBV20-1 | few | CSLGGETYNEQFF | TGCAGCCTTGGGGGGGAAACCTACAATGAGCAGTTCTTC
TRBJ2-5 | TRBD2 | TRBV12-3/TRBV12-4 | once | CASRSGLASRQETQYF | TGTGCCAGCAGGTCGGGACTAGCGTCCAGGCAAGAGACCCAGTACTTC
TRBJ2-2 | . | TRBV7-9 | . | CASTLNGELFF | TGTGCCAGCACCTTGAACGGGGAGCTGTTTTTT
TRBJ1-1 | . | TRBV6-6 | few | CASSYSLYTEAFF | TGTGCCAGCAGTTACTCATTGTACACTGAAGCTTTCTTT
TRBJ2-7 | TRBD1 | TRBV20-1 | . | CSARGDRDYEQYF | TGCAGTGCTAGAGGGGACAGAGACTACGAGCAGTACTTC
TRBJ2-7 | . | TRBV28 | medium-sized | CASCPGAYFSEQYF | TGTGCCAGCTGTCCCGGGGCCTACTTCAGCGAGCAGTACTTC
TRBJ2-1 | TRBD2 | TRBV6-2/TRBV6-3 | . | CASRTPGVAGVYNEQFF | TGTGCCAGCAGAACCCCCGGAGTAGCGGGCGTCTACAATGAGCAGTTCTTC
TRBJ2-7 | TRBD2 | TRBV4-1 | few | CASSHLPSGVSYEQYF | TGCGCCAGCAGCCACCTACCTAGCGGGGTATCCTACGAGCAGTACTTC
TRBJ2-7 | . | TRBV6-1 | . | CASSLWGDSYEQYF | TGTGCCAGCAGTTTGTGGGGGGATTCCTACGAGCAGTACTTC
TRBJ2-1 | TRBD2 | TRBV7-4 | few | CASSPPGAGDDNEQFF | TGTGCCAGCAGCCCGCCAGGAGCGGGGGACGACAATGAGCAGTTCTTC
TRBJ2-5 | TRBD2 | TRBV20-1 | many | CSARDQGLAGMETQYF | TGCAGTGCTAGAGATCAGGGACTAGCGGGGATGGAGACCCAGTACTTC
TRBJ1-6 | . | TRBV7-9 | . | CASSIFPARGGDNSPLHF | TGTGCCAGCAGCATCTTCCCCGCCAGGGGAGGGGATAATTCACCCCTCCACTTT
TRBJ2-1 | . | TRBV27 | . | CASSSSSQGAHEQFF | TGTGCCAGCAGTTCCTCTAGCCAAGGGGCCCATGAGCAGTTCTTC
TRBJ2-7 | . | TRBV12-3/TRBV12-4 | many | CASSLGPGGYEQYF | TGTGCCAGCAGTTTAGGGCCCGGGGGCTACGAGCAGTACTTC
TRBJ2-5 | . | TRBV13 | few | CASSLAGTSETQYF | TGTGCCAGCAGCTTAGCCGGGACTTCGGAGACCCAGTACTTC
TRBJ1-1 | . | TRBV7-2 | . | CASSFLTGNTEAFF | TGTGCCAGCAGCTTCCTGACAGGGAACACTGAAGCTTTCTTT
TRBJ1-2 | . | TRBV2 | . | CASNYLRGADYGYTF | TGTGCCAGCAACTACCTCAGGGGCGCGGACTATGGCTACACCTTC
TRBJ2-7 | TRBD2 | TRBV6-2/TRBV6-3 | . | CASNKRGLLYEQYF | TGTGCCAGCAACAAGCGGGGCCTCTTGTACGAGCAGTACTTC
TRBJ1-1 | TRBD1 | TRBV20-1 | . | CSAPRDRGGLEAFF | TGCAGTGCCCCAAGGGACAGGGGGGGCCTTGAAGCTTTCTTT
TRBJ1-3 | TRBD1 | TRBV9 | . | CASSGDSSGNTIYF | TGTGCCAGCAGCGGGGACAGCTCTGGAAACACCATATATTTT
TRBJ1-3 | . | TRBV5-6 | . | CASSDILKTAGNTIYF | TGTGCCAGCAGCGATATACTTAAAACCGCTGGAAACACCATATATTTT